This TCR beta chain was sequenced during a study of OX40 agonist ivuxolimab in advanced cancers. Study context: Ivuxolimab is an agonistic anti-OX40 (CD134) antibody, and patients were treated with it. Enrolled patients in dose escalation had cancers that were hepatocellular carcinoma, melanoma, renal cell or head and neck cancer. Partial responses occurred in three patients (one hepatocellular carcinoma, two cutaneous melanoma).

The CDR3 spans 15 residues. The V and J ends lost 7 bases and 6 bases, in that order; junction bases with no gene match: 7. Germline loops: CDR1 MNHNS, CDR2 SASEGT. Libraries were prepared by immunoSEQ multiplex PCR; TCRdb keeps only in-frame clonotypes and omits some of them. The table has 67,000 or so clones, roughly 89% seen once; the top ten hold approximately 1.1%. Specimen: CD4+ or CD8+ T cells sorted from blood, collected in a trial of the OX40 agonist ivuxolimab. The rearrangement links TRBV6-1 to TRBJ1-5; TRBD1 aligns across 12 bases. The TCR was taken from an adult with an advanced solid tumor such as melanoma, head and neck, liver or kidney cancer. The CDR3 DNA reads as TGTGCCAGCATTGGGACAGGGGGCGCGGGTCAGCCCCAGCATTTT. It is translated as CASIGTGGAGQPQHF.